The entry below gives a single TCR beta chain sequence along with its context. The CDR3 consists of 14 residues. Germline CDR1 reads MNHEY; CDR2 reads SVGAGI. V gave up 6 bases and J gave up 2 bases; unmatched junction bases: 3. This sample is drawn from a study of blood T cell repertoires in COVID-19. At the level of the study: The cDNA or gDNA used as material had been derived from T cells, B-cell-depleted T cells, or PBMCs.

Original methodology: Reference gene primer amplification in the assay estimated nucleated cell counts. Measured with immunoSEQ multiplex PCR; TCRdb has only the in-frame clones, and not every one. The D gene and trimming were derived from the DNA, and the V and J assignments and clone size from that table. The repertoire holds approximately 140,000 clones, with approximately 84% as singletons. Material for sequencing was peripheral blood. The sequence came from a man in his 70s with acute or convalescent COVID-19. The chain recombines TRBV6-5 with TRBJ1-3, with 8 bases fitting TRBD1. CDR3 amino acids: CASRVDRAGNTIYF. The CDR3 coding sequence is TGTGCCAGCAGGGTGGACAGGGCTGGAAACACCATATATTTT.